This T cell receptor (beta chain) is drawn from a study of beta chain features in type 1 diabetes. This clone turned up a few times. No antigen is known for it. Study findings and constraints: Patients with Type 1 diabetes showed moderately but significantly shorter TCRB CDR3s in all four CD4+ subsets.

Expressed TCRB transcripts were sequenced because the isolated RNA had all been reverse transcribed beforehand. TCRdb's copy holds only in-frame clones and misses some; the assay was immunoSEQ multiplex PCR. The sample includes around 360,000 clones, over 10% of them seen just once. Material: naive CD4+ T cells from blood. The receptor comes from a woman aged 18-30 years with type 1 diabetes.

The CDR3 sequence is CAWTRQGSNQPQHF. In nucleotides, the CDR3 is TGTGCCTGGACCCGACAAGGTTCGAATCAGCCCCAGCATTTT. The chain employs TRBV30 and TRBJ1-5; D ambiguous. This CDR3 region has 14 residues. CDR1 and CDR2 (germline): GTSNPN, SVGIG (reference sequence). The V end was cut by 4 bases, the J end by 4 bases, with 14 bases between.